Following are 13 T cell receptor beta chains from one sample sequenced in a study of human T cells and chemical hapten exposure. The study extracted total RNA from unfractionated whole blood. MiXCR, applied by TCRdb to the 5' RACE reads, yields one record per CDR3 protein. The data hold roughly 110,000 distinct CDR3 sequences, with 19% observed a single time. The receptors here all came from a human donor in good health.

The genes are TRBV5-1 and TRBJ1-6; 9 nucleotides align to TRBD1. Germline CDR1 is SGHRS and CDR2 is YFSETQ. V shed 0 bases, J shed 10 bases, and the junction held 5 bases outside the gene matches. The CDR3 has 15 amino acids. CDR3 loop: CASSLGQGGGSPLHF. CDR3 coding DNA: TGCGCCAGCAGCTTGGGACAGGGGGGAGGATCACCCCTCCACTTT. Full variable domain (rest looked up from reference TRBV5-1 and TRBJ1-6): KAGVTQTPRYLIKTRGQQVTLSCSPISGHRSVSWYQQTPGQGLQFLFEYFSETQRNKGNFPGRFSGRQFSNSRSEMNVSTLELGDSALYLCASSLGQGGGSPLHFGNGTRLTVT.

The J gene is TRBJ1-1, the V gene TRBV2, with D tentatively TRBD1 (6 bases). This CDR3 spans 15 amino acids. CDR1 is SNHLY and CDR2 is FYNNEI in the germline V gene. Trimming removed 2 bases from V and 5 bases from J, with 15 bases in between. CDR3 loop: CASSESHRVGTEAFF. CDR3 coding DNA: TGTGCCAGCAGTGAAAGTCACAGGGTGGGAACTGAAGCTTTCTTT.

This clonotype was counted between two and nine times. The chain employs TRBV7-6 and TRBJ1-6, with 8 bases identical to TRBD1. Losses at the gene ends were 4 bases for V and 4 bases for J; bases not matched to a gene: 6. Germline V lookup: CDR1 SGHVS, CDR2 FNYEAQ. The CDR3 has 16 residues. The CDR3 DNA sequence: TGTGCCAGCAGCTCACAGGGGGTTGGGTATAATTCACCCCTCCACTTT. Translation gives CASSSQGVGYNSPLHF.

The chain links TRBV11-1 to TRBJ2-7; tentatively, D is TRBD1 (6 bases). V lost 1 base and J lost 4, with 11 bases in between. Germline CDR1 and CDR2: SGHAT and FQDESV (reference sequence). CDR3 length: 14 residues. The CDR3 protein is CASSLVGRGYEQYF. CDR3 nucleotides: TGTGCCAGCAGCTTAGTTGGCAGGGGATACGAGCAGTACTTC.

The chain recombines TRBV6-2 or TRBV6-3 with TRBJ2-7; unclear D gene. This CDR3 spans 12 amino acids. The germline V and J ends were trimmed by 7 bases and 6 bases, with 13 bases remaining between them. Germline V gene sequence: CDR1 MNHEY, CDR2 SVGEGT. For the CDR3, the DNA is TGTGCCAGCACCGAGCCCCTCCGCGAGCAGTACTTC. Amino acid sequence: CASTEPLREQYF.

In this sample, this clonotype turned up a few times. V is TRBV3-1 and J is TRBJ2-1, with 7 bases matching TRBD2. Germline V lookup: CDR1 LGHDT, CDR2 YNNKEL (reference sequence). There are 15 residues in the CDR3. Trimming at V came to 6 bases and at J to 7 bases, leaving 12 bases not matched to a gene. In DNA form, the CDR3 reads TGTGCCAGCAGGGGTAGCGCGGGAGCGGGAAATGAGCAGTTCTTC. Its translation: CASRGSAGAGNEQFF.

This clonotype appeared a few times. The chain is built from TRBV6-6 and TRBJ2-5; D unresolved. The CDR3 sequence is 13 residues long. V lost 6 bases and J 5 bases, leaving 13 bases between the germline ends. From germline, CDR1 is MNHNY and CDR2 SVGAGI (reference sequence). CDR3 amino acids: CASSTGRVETQYF. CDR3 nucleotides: TGTGCCAGCAGCACTGGTCGAGTGGAGACCCAGTACTTC.

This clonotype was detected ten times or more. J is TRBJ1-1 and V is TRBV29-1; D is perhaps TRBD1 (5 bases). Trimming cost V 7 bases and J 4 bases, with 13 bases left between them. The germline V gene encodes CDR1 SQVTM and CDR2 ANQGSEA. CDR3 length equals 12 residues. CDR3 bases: TGCAGCGCCAAGCAGGGTAGCACTGAAGCTTTCTTT. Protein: CSAKQGSTEAFF.

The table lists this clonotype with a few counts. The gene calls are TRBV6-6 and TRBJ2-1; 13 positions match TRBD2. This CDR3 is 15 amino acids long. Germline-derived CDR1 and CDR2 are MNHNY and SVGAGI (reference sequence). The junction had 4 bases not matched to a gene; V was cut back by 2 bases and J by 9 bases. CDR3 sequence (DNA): TGTGCCAGCAGTTACCCAGGACTAGCGGGAGTTGAGCAGTTCTTC. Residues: CASSYPGLAGVEQFF.

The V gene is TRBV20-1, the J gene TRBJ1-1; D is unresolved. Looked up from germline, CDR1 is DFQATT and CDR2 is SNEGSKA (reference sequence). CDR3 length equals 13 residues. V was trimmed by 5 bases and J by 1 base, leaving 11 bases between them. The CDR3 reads CSAPLRWNTEAFF. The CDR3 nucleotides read TGCAGTGCTCCGCTCAGATGGAACACTGAAGCTTTCTTT.

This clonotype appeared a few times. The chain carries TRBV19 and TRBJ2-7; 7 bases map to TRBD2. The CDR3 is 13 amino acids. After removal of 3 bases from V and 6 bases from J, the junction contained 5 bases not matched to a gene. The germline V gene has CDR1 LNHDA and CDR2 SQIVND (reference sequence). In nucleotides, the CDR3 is TGTGCCAGTAGTATCGGGGGGTTAGGCGAGCAGTACTTC. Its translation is CASSIGGLGEQYF.

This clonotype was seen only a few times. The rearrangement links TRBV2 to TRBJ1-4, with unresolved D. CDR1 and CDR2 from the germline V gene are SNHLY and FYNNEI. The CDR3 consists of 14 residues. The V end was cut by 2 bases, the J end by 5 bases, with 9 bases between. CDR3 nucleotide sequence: TGTGCCAGCAGTGAAAGGCCCAGGAATGAAAAACTGTTTTTT. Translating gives CASSERPRNEKLFF.

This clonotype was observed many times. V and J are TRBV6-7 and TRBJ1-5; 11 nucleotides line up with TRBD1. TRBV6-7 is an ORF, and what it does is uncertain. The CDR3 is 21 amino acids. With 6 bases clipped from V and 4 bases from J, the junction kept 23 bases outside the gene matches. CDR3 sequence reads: CASSSLAEPGQGGGGNQPQHF. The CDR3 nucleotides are TGTGCCAGCAGCAGCTTAGCCGAACCGGGACAGGGGGGAGGTGGGAATCAGCCCCAGCATTTT.